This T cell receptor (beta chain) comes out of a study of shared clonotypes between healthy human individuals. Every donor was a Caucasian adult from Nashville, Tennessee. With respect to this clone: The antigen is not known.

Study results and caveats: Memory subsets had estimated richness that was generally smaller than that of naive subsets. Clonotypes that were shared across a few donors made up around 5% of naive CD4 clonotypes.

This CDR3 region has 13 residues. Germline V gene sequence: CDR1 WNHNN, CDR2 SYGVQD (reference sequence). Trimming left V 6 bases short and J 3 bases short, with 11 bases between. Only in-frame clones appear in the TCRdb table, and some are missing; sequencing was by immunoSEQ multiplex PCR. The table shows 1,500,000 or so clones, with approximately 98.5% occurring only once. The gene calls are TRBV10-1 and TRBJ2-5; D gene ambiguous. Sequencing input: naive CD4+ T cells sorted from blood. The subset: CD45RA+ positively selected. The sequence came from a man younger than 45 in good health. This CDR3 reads CASRPSPEETQYF. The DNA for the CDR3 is TGCGCCAGCAGACCCTCGCCCGAAGAGACCCAGTACTTC.